The 14 T cell receptor beta chains in this list originate from one sample, sequenced in a study of T cells in Graves' hyperthyroidism and ophthalmopathy. It was RNA transcripts that yielded the amplified TCR beta CDR3 regions. TCR CDR3 underwent first-round RT-PCR with the HTBI primer set. TCRdb passed the multiplex PCR reads through MiXCR, listing each CDR3 protein once. The top ten hold almost 6% of the sample, which has approximately 620,000 distinct CDR3 sequences, 11% to 15% seen once. The sequencing sample was made of blood. The origin of the receptors is a woman aged 25 to 39 with Graves' hyperthyroidism that later progressed to Graves' ophthalmopathy.

Many counts were recorded for this clonotype. This CDR3 reads CAWDRSTDTQYF. The CDR3 DNA reads TGTGCCTGGGACCGGAGCACAGATACGCAGTATTTT. V usage is TRBV30 and J usage is TRBJ2-3; D remains unclear. Germline values: CDR1 GTSNPN, CDR2 SVGIG (reference sequence). Trimming removed 5 bases at V and 0 bases at J, with 6 bases between. The CDR3 sequence is 12 residues long.

There are many counts of this clonotype. This chain joins TRBV6-1 and TRBJ2-7; D gene ambiguous. The V gene's germline CDR1 is MNHNS and CDR2 SASEGT. Trimming pared 4 bases from V and 1 base from J, leaving 8 bases between. The CDR3 length is 13 residues. The CDR3 protein is CASSVGLSYEQYF. The CDR3 DNA is TGTGCCAGCAGTGTTGGGCTATCCTACGAGCAGTACTTC.

This clonotype appeared a few times. The gene calls are TRBV7-6 and TRBJ2-7; no firm D call. Germline assignment: CDR1 SGHVS and CDR2 FNYEAQ. The CDR3 loop spans 11 amino acids. Trimming stripped 5 bases from V and 7 bases from J, with 9 bases between. CDR3 region: CASSVAGEQYF. In DNA form, the CDR3 reads TGTGCCAGCAGCGTCGCAGGAGAGCAGTACTTC.

Of note for this clonotype: The CDR3 ends on some other residue instead of the conserved phenylalanine or tryptophan, so this is likely a read error. The J gene is TRBJ2-3, the V gene TRBV27; D gene ambiguous. V was clipped by 7 bases and J by 6 bases, with 14 bases between them. Germline V gene lookup returns CDR1 MNHEY and CDR2 SMNVEV (reference sequence). CDR3 length: 13 amino acids. CDR3 DNA: TGTGCCAGCACAACCCAAGAGGAGGATACGCAGTATTCT. Amino acids: CASTTQEEDTQYS.

Many counts were recorded for this clonotype. This chain uses TRBV19 with TRBJ2-3; D unresolved. CDR1 and CDR2 (germline): LNHDA, SQIVND (reference sequence). Trimming took 1 base from V and 3 from J, leaving 2 bases between them. This CDR3 comprises 12 residues. This CDR3 reads CASSIATDTQYF. The CDR3 bases are TGTGCCAGTAGTATAGCAACAGATACGCAGTATTTT.

This clonotype was seen many times. The rearrangement links TRBV10-2 to TRBJ1-5, with D unclear. The CDR3 runs to 10 residues. The V end was cut by 11 bases, the J end by 6 bases, with 8 bases between. Germline CDR1 WSHSY, CDR2 SAAADI. The CDR3 region is CARPTQPQHF. For the CDR3, the DNA is TGCGCCCGACCGACTCAGCCCCAGCATTTT.

The table lists this clonotype with many counts. V is TRBV28 and J is TRBJ1-2; D is uncertain. This CDR3 region has 12 residues. The V and J ends lost 4 bases and 8 bases respectively, with 11 bases between them. Per germline, CDR1 MDHEN and CDR2 SYDVKM. CDR3 DNA: TGTGCCAGCAGTTCCGACTCTTCAGGCTACACCTTC. Translated: CASSSDSSGYTF.

The chain uses TRBV10-3 and TRBJ2-1, with 8 bases lining up with TRBD1. CDR1 is ENHRY and CDR2 is SYGVKD in the germline V gene. After removal of 2 bases from V and 0 bases from J, the junction contained 6 bases not matched to a gene. The CDR3 totals 17 residues. In nucleotides, the CDR3 is TGTGCCATCAGTGAGCGAAACAGGGGGAGCTCCTACAATGAGCAGTTCTTC. Translating gives CAISERNRGSSYNEQFF.

This clonotype occurred many times. The chain has TRBV9 and TRBJ1-2, with D hard to call. Germline CDR1 SGDLS, CDR2 YYNGEE. With 0 bases removed from V and 8 bases from J, the gap between germline ends came to 11 bases. The CDR3 sequence is 13 residues long. CDR3 bases: TGTGCCAGCAGCGTAGAAGATATGCGGGGCTACACCTTC. Translating gives CASSVEDMRGYTF.

This clonotype was counted at least ten times. V is TRBV27 and J is TRBJ2-5; D is possibly TRBD1 (5 bases). Germline V gives CDR1 MNHEY, CDR2 SMNVEV (reference sequence). The V and J ends lost 2 bases and 4 bases respectively, with 14 bases between them. There are 15 residues in the CDR3. CDR3 coding DNA: TGTGCCAGCAGTTTAAGGGGTACTGGCTCAGAGACCCAGTACTTC. Amino acid sequence: CASSLRGTGSETQYF.

Many counts were recorded for this clonotype. The chain combines TRBV28 with TRBJ2-3; 7 positions agree with TRBD2. CDR1 and CDR2 from the germline V gene are MDHEN and SYDVKM. V dropped 3 bases and J dropped 0; count of bases not matched to a gene: 9. This CDR3 is built from 17 residues. CDR3 loop: CASSLVDWRESTDTQYF. The CDR3 DNA reads as TGTGCCAGCAGTTTGGTGGATTGGCGGGAGAGCACAGATACGCAGTATTTT.

Many counts were recorded for this clonotype. The genes are TRBV10-2 and TRBJ2-7; TRBD2 agrees at 12 bases. Germline V gene lookup returns CDR1 WSHSY and CDR2 SAAADI. There are 18 residues in the CDR3. V lost 7 bases, J lost 0 bases, and 13 bases stayed unmatched. CDR3 loop: CASTEGLAGPPLSYEQYF. Written as DNA, the CDR3 is TGCGCCAGCACCGAAGGACTAGCGGGACCCCCCCTCTCCTACGAGCAGTACTTC.

On this clonotype itself: Likely a read error: the CDR3 ends without its conserved phenylalanine or tryptophan. The chain has TRBV6-5 and TRBJ2-2; D perhaps matches TRBD1 (7 bases). V lost 4 bases, J lost 5 bases, and 17 bases lay in between. This CDR3 has 16 amino acids. Germline assignment: CDR1 MNHEY and CDR2 SVGAGI. The CDR3 DNA follows: TGTGCCAGCAGTTTCCTCGGAGGGGGCAGGACCGGGGAGCTGTTTTCT. Translating gives CASSFLGGGRTGELFS.

This clonotype was seen repeatedly, ten times or more. The V call is TRBV29-1, the J call TRBJ2-1, with D possibly TRBD1 on 6 matching bases. Per germline, CDR1 SQVTM and CDR2 ANQGSEA. There are 15 residues in the CDR3. V shed 3 bases and J shed 1 base, with 13 bases lying between them. CDR3 residues: CSVEATRGSYNEQFF. In nucleotides, the CDR3 is TGCAGCGTTGAGGCGACGAGGGGGTCCTACAATGAGCAGTTCTTC.